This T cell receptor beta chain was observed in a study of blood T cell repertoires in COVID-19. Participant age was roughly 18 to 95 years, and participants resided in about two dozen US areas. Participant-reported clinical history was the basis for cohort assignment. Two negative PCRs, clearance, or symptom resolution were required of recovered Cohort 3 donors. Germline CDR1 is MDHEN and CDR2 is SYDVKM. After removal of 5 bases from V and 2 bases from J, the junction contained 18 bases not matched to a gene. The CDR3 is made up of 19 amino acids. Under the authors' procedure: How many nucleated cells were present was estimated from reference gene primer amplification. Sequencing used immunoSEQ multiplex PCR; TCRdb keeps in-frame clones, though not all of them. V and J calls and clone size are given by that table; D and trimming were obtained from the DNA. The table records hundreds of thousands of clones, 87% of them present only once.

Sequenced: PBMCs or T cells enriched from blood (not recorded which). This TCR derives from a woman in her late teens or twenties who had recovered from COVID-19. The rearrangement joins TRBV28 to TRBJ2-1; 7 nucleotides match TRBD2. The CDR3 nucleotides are TGTGCCAGCAGTCCCCCCAATCGCGGACTAGTTGGTCCCTACAATGAGCAGTTCTTC. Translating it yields CASSPPNRGLVGPYNEQFF.